This T cell receptor (beta chain) is from a study of shared clonotypes between healthy human individuals. CDR1 is SGHRS, CDR2 YFSETQ, per germline. Losses at the gene ends were 3 bases for V and 3 bases for J; bases not matched to a gene: 2. The CDR3 spans 14 residues. Here immunoSEQ multiplex PCR was the method, and the copy in TCRdb shows in-frame clones only, minus some. This sample yields approximately 1.5 million clones, of which about 98.5% are seen a single time; around 0.33% belongs to the top ten. Comment on this clone: Other DNA sequences in this specimen translate into the identical CDR3.

Adult donors, all healthy and HIV-negative, had no recent acute infections or vaccinations. The receptor's source is a man aged 25 to 45 in good health. The chain employs TRBV5-1 and TRBJ2-7; 11 nucleotides align to TRBD2. The specimen was naive CD4+ T cells sorted from blood. Subset noted: CD45RA+ positively selected. The CDR3 protein is CASSSGTSGYEQYF. The CDR3 DNA reads TGCGCCAGCAGCTCTGGGACTAGCGGCTACGAGCAGTACTTC.